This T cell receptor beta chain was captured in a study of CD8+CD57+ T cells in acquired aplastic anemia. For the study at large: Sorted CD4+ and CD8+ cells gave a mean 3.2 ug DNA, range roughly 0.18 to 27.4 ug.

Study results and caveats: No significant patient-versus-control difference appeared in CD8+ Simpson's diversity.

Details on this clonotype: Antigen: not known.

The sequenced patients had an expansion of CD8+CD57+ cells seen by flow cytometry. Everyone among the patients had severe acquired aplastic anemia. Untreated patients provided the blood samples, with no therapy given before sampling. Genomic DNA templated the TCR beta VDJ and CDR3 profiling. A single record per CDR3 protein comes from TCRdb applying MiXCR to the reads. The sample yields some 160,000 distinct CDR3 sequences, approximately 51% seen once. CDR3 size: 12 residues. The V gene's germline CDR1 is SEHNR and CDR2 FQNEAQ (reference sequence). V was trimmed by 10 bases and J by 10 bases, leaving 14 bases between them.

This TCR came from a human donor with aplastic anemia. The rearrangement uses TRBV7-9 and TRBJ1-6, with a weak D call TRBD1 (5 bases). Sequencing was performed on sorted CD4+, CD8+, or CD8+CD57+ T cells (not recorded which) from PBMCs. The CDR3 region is CATGAEDSPLHF. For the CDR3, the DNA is TGTGCCACCGGGGCCGAGGACTCACCCCTCCACTTT.